The clone carrying this TCR beta chain occurred many times. These data belong to a study of T cells in Graves' hyperthyroidism and ophthalmopathy. Across the study: At the time of initial diagnosis and before any treatment, peripheral blood was collected.

CDR3 length: 13 residues. Trimming removed 8 bases at V and 4 bases at J, with 17 bases between. CDR1 DFQATT and CDR2 SNEGSKA come from the germline V gene (reference sequence). Amplification of TCR beta CDR3 regions was performed using RNA transcripts as template. Initially, a first-round RT-PCR of the TCR CDR3 employed the HTBI primer set. TCRdb re-analysed the multiplex PCR reads in MiXCR, keeping a single row per CDR3 protein. The table shows around 450,000 distinct CDR3 sequences, with less than 20% occurring only once. Material: blood. This TCR came from a woman under 30 with Graves' hyperthyroidism. The V gene is TRBV20-1, the J gene TRBJ1-2, with D perhaps matching TRBD1 (6 bases). The CDR3 region has the DNA TGCAGTTGGGGACAACCGGGAGGCTATGGCTACACCTTC. Encoded protein: CSWGQPGGYGYTF.